A selection of T cell receptor beta chains follows, all from one sample in a study of vaccination effects on CD4 cells after COVID-19. Sequenced by immunoSEQ multiplex PCR; TCRdb stores in-frame clones only, minus some. The sample holds fewer than 20,000 clones, 76% seen once. What these receptors recognize is not known. Here the sequenced sample was CD4+ T cells from PBMCs cultured with HCoV-NL63 spike peptides, taken after COVID-19 vaccination. The source is a human donor who received a COVID-19 vaccine. CDR3s include the opening cysteine and the closing phenylalanine or tryptophan. D genes are given only for firm matches. Rows give clone size only sometimes, using once, few, many, or a class for an expanded clone.

DNA	CDR3	J	D	size	V
TGTGCCAGCAGGGCGACAGGGAGTACTGAAAAACTGTTTTTT	CASRATGSTEKLFF	TRBJ1-4	TRBD1	once	TRBV6-5
TGTGCCAGTAGTACCCGGACGGACGAACACCGGGGAGCTGTTTTT	CASSTRTDEHRGAVF	TRBJ2-2	NA	NA	TRBV19
TGTGCCAGCAGCTTAAGTACAGGCTCTGGAAACACCATATATTTT	CASSLSTGSGNTIYF	TRBJ1-3	NA	NA	TRBV7-9
TGTGCCAGCAGCTTAGCCGGTAGCGGAGGCCCCACAGATACGCAGTATTTT	CASSLAGSGGPTDTQYF	TRBJ2-3	NA	once	TRBV7-2
TGTGCCAGCAGCGGCCGCGACAGGGGGGAGTATTTT	CASSGRDRGEYF	TRBJ2-3	TRBD1	NA	TRBV3-1/TRBV3-2
TGTGCCAGCAGCCAAGTCGAGGGGCGGTCAACTAATGAAAAACTGTTTTTT	CASSQVEGRSTNEKLFF	TRBJ1-4	NA	NA	TRBV3-1/TRBV3-2
TGTGCCAGAGCTCAGGGGTATGGCTACACCTTC	CARAQGYGYTF	TRBJ1-2	NA	NA	TRBV2
TGTGCCAGCTCACCCCAACTGAACACTGAAGCTTTCTTT	CASSPQLNTEAFF	TRBJ1-1	NA	NA	TRBV18
TGCGCCAGCAGCAAGGGAACGACAGGGTCCGGCTATGGCTACACCTTC	CASSKGTTGSGYGYTF	TRBJ1-2	TRBD1	NA	TRBV5-1
TGTGCCAGCAGCCCTGGGAGCGGGAGCTCCTACAATGAGCAGTTCTTC	CASSPGSGSSYNEQFF	TRBJ2-1	TRBD2	once	TRBV11-3
TGTGCCAGCAGCGTCTGGGGGAGGGGGGCGGTGCAAGAGACCCAGTACTTC	CASSVWGRGAVQETQYF	TRBJ2-5	NA	NA	TRBV9
TGTGCCAGCAGTTACTGGCGGGCCACCGGGGAGCTGTTTTTT	CASSYWRATGELFF	TRBJ2-2	NA	NA	TRBV6-5
TGTGCCAGCTCACTACAGGCCACAATGGCCTATGGCTACACCTTC	CASSLQATMAYGYTF	TRBJ1-2	NA	few	TRBV18
TGTGCCAGCAGCCCGACTAGCGGGATGACAACTGAGCAGTTCTTC	CASSPTSGMTTEQFF	TRBJ2-1	TRBD2	few	TRBV14
TGTGCCAGCAGCAAAGAAAGCGACACCCGCTCTGGAAACACCATATATTTT	CASSKESDTRSGNTIYF	TRBJ1-3	NA	NA	TRBV21-1
TGTGCCAGCAGCCCCCATGGACGATCTGAGCAGTTCTTC	CASSPHGRSEQFF	TRBJ2-1	NA	NA	TRBV6-2/TRBV6-3
TGTGCCAGCAGCCTGACAGGAGTACCCTATGGCTACACCTTC	CASSLTGVPYGYTF	TRBJ1-2	NA	NA	TRBV7-8
TGTGCCAGCAGTTACGCGCCCGGGACAGGGGCATACGAGCAGTACTTC	CASSYAPGTGAYEQYF	TRBJ2-7	TRBD1	NA	TRBV6-5
TGTGCCAGCAGCCTGACAGGTTTGAGGACTGAAGCTTTCTTT	CASSLTGLRTEAFF	TRBJ1-1	NA	NA	TRBV3-1/TRBV3-2
TGTGCCAGCAGCTTTGGACGGAACAATCAGCCCCAGCATTTT	CASSFGRNNQPQHF	TRBJ1-5	NA	NA	TRBV7-2
TGTGCCTGGAGCCCGTCGTTGGGACGGGGAAAAAACATTCAGTACTTC	CAWSPSLGRGKNIQYF	TRBJ2-4	NA	NA	TRBV30
TGCGCCAGCAGTCAATCGAAGGCTGCCTTAAATGAGCAGTTCTTC	CASSQSKAALNEQFF	TRBJ2-1	NA	NA	TRBV23-1
TGTGCCAGCAGTCCCGGGACAGGCTACGAGCAGTACTTC	CASSPGTGYEQYF	TRBJ2-7	TRBD1	NA	TRBV27
TGCGCCAGCAGCTTGACAGGGGGCGAAAGTCAGCCCCAGCATTTT	CASSLTGGESQPQHF	TRBJ1-5	TRBD1	NA	TRBV5-1
TGCGCCAGCAGCTTGGGACAGGCAGAGACCCAGTACTTC	CASSLGQAETQYF	TRBJ2-5	NA	NA	TRBV5-1
TGTGCCAGTAGTATTTGGGGCGTGGGGGCCAACGTCCTGACTTTC	CASSIWGVGANVLTF	TRBJ2-6	NA	few	TRBV19
TGTGCCAGCAGTGAACAGGGCAGCACAGATACGCAGTATTTT	CASSEQGSTDTQYF	TRBJ2-3	NA	NA	TRBV6-1
TGTGCCAGCAGCTCAGTAAATTCTGGAAACACCATATATTTT	CASSSVNSGNTIYF	TRBJ1-3	NA	NA	TRBV7-9
TGTGCCACCAGCAGAGACCGAAGCTCTGGAAACACCATATATTTT	CATSRDRSSGNTIYF	TRBJ1-3	NA	NA	TRBV15
TGCGCCAGCAGCCACCCTGGGAGGGCTAGCAATCAGCCCCAGCATTTT	CASSHPGRASNQPQHF	TRBJ1-5	NA	NA	TRBV4-1
TGTGCCAGCAGGGGACTAGAGAACACCGGGGAGCTGTTTTTT	CASRGLENTGELFF	TRBJ2-2	TRBD2	NA	TRBV7-8
TGTGCCAGCAGTTACTCTGGTAGCGGGGGGGCGACGCAGTTCTTC	CASSYSGSGGATQFF	TRBJ2-1	TRBD2	NA	TRBV6-2/TRBV6-3
TGTGCCAGCAGCCAAGATAATCCAAGGCGACAGGGGAGCTATGGCTACACCTTC	CASSQDNPRRQGSYGYTF	TRBJ1-2	TRBD1	NA	TRBV3-1/TRBV3-2
TGTGCCATCAGTGGTCTCGACCGGGGGGAGCAGTACTTC	CAISGLDRGEQYF	TRBJ2-7	NA	NA	TRBV10-3
TGTGCCAGCAGCCGGGACAGCTCGAACACTGAAGCTTTCTTT	CASSRDSSNTEAFF	TRBJ1-1	TRBD1	NA	TRBV3-1/TRBV3-2
TGTGCCAGTAGTCTCCGCTCTAGCGGGAGCCGCGAGCAGTTCTTC	CASSLRSSGSREQFF	TRBJ2-1	TRBD2	NA	TRBV19
TGTGCCAGCAGTTGGGACAATTCACCCCTCCACTTT	CASSWDNSPLHF	TRBJ1-6	NA	NA	TRBV5-4
TGCGCCAGCAGCTTGTCTCCAGTAAGCTCCTACGAGCAGTACTTC	CASSLSPVSSYEQYF	TRBJ2-7	NA	NA	TRBV5-1
TGCGCCAGCAGCTTGCAGGGGAGCACAGATACGCAGTATTTT	CASSLQGSTDTQYF	TRBJ2-3	NA	NA	TRBV5-1
TGTGCCAGTAGCTCGCGACAGGCTCATAATGAAAAACTGTTTTTT	CASSSRQAHNEKLFF	TRBJ1-4	NA	NA	TRBV19
TGTGCCAGCAGCGGAGGTACCACCGGGGAGCTGTTTTTT	CASSGGTTGELFF	TRBJ2-2	NA	few	TRBV7-3
TGCGCCAGCAGTCACCCCGGGACAGGGACGTACGAGCAGTACTTC	CASSHPGTGTYEQYF	TRBJ2-7	TRBD1	NA	TRBV4-1
TGTGCCAGCACTGACCGGGACAGGGGTACAGATACGCAGTATTTT	CASTDRDRGTDTQYF	TRBJ2-3	TRBD1	medium-sized	TRBV6-6
TGTGCCAGCAGCCGGGAAGGCGGCTACACCTTC	CASSREGGYTF	TRBJ1-2	NA	NA	TRBV3-1/TRBV3-2
TGTGCCAGCAGCCAAGGAGGGACAGGGGTTTTAGGGGGGACCCAGTACTTC	CASSQGGTGVLGGTQYF	TRBJ2-5	TRBD1	NA	TRBV3-1/TRBV3-2
TGTGCCAGCAGCCCGGGACTAGCGGCGGAGACCCAGTACTTC	CASSPGLAAETQYF	TRBJ2-5	TRBD2	NA	TRBV9
TGTGCCAGCAGTTTAAGTGGGTACGGCACAGATACGCAGTATTTT	CASSLSGYGTDTQYF	TRBJ2-3	NA	once	TRBV28
TGTGCCATCAGTCCAGGGGGCGCTGACACCGGGGAGCTGTTTTTT	CAISPGGADTGELFF	TRBJ2-2	TRBD1	NA	TRBV10-3
TGTGCCAGCAGCCAAGATACGACCGGAAGGAGAGCCCAGCATTTT	CASSQDTTGRRAQHF	TRBJ1-5	NA	few	TRBV3-1/TRBV3-2